Presented here are 2 T cell receptor beta chains from one specimen sequenced in a study of blood T cell repertoires in COVID-19. Clones were read by immunoSEQ multiplex PCR, and TCRdb kept only the in-frame ones, dropping some. The sample carries 200,000 to 250,000 clones, roughly 83% recorded once. The specimen was peripheral blood. These receptors were collected from a woman in her fifties or sixties with acute or convalescent COVID-19.

This rearrangement joins TRBV12-3 or TRBV12-4 to TRBJ2-3; 7 bases are shared with TRBD1. V lost 2 bases and J lost 4; bases outside the gene matches: 0. This CDR3 is 13 amino acids long. The CDR3, as DNA: TGTGCCAGCAGTTTACAGGGGGCAGATACGCAGTATTTT. It translates to CASSLQGADTQYF.

J is TRBJ2-2 and V is TRBV4-2; 10 nucleotides line up with TRBD2. The CDR3 extends over 17 amino acids. Trimming cost V 1 base and J 7 bases; bases outside gene matches: 9. CDR1 is LGHNA, CDR2 YNFKEQ, per germline. The CDR3 here is CASSQGGLAGVHGELFF. CDR3 DNA sequence: TGTGCCAGCAGCCAAGGGGGCCTAGCGGGAGTACACGGGGAGCTGTTTTTT.